The clone carrying this T cell receptor (beta chain) appeared once. The antigen is undetermined. The data derive from a study of OX40 agonist ivuxolimab in advanced cancers. Across the whole study: Dose-escalation patients had hepatocellular carcinoma, melanoma, renal cell or head and neck cancer.

Study-level points and caveats: Fewer expanded clones were found on average in CD4+ than in CD8+ T cells.

Only in-frame clones appear in the TCRdb table, and some are missing; sequencing was by immunoSEQ multiplex PCR. This table holds around 90,000 clones, about 90% found once. Trimming shortened V by 4 bases and J by 0 bases, and 21 bases separated the two germline ends. Germline V gene sequence: CDR1 LNHDA, CDR2 SQIVND (reference sequence). This CDR3 spans 19 amino acids. The chain is built from TRBV19 and TRBJ1-4; tentative D call: TRBD1 (6 bases). The sample consisted of CD4+ or CD8+ T cells sorted from blood, taken in a trial of the OX40 agonist ivuxolimab. The sequence was obtained from an adult with an advanced solid tumor such as melanoma, head and neck, liver or kidney cancer. The DNA of the CDR3 is TGTGCCAGTAGTAAATCGGACAGACCCCAAAGTGCAACTAATGAAAAACTGTTTTTT. Translating it yields CASSKSDRPQSATNEKLFF.